The 16 T cell receptor beta chains reported below all come from one sample, sequenced in a study of blood T cell repertoires in COVID-19. This table comes from immunoSEQ multiplex PCR, and its TCRdb copy is limited to in-frame clones, with some not included. The repertoire holds approximately 36,000 clones, with approximately 74% as singletons. The sample consisted of peripheral blood. These receptors all come from a man aged 70-80 years with COVID-19, enrolled during active disease.

This sequence joins TRBV5-1 and TRBJ2-1; 11 positions match TRBD2. Trimming at V came to 1 base and at J to 5 bases, leaving 5 bases not matched to a gene. Germline-derived CDR1 and CDR2 are SGHRS and YFSETQ. CDR3 length: 16 residues. CDR3 sequence: CASSLTGTSGNNEQFF. The CDR3 coding sequence is TGCGCCAGCAGCTTGACCGGGACTAGCGGTAACAATGAGCAGTTCTTC.

J is TRBJ2-7 and V is TRBV5-4, with 9 bases identical to TRBD1. The CDR3 is made up of 16 amino acids. V shed 3 bases and J 5 bases; nucleotides not matched to a gene: 12. The germline gives CDR1 SGHNT, CDR2 YYREEE (reference sequence). CDR3: CASSSPGQGSTHEQYF. CDR3 sequence (DNA): TGTGCCAGCAGCTCCCCAGGACAGGGGAGCACCCACGAGCAGTACTTC.

The V and J genes are TRBV19 and TRBJ2-2; weak D call: TRBD1 (7 bases). Trimming took 6 bases from V and 5 from J, leaving 16 bases between them. The CDR3 has 15 amino acids. The germline V gene encodes CDR1 LNHDA and CDR2 SQIVND (reference sequence). The chain's CDR3 is CASRQGGSITGELFF. The CDR3 DNA sequence: TGTGCCAGTAGGCAGGGGGGTTCAATAACCGGGGAGCTGTTTTTT.

The sample holds a few counts of this clone. The chain couples TRBV6-1 to TRBJ1-2, with D possibly being TRBD1 (6 bases). The germline gives CDR1 MNHNS, CDR2 SASEGT. The CDR3 loop spans 17 amino acids. The V and J ends lost 4 bases and 2 bases respectively, with 20 bases between them. The CDR3 loop is CASSGVRTATYNYGYTF. The CDR3, as DNA: TGTGCCAGCAGTGGGGTTCGGACAGCTACGTACAACTATGGCTACACCTTC.

The DNA of the CDR3 is TGCGCCAGCAGCCAAGATCGTGGCAGGGTCCATCATCTAGCCAAAAACATTCAGTACTTC. This gives the protein CASSQDRGRVHHLAKNIQYF. The chain combines TRBV4-3 with TRBJ2-4, with a possible D match to TRBD1 (5 bases). Looked up from germline, CDR1 is LGHNA and CDR2 is YSLEER. The CDR3 runs 20 residues. V dropped 0 bases and J dropped 0 bases, with 21 bases sitting between them.

The V and J genes are TRBV6-2 or TRBV6-3 and TRBJ2-1; tentatively, D is TRBD1 or TRBD2 (7 bases each). Germline-derived CDR1 and CDR2 are MNHEY and SVGEGT. The V and J ends lost 6 bases and 2 bases respectively, with 11 bases between them. This CDR3 contains 14 residues. CDR3 loop: CASSQGGAYNEQFF. CDR3 nucleotide sequence: TGTGCCAGCAGCCAGGGGGGGGCCTACAATGAGCAGTTCTTC.

This clone was observed a handful of times. V usage is TRBV5-4 and J usage is TRBJ2-5, with a tentative D call TRBD2 (5 bases). The CDR3 totals 14 residues. Germline values: CDR1 SGHNT, CDR2 YYREEE (reference sequence). V was cut by 0 bases and J by 3 bases, with 9 bases left in between. CDR3 DNA: TGTGCCAGCAGCTTGGGAGGGTTTAAAGAGACCCAGTACTTC. Translation gives CASSLGGFKETQYF.

This clone came up once. J is TRBJ1-1 and V is TRBV21-1; TRBD1 is the table's D call, not checked against the DNA. TRBV21-1 is noted as a pseudogene. The CDR3 totals 15 residues. DNA of the CDR3: TGTGCCAGCAGCAAAGAAGGCCAGGTTAACACTGAAGCTTTCTTT. It specifies CASSKEGQVNTEAFF.

The chain joins TRBV5-1 to TRBJ2-1, with 7 bases matching TRBD2. Germline-derived CDR1 and CDR2 are SGHRS and YFSETQ. The V and J ends lost 4 bases and 0 bases, in that order; junction bases with no gene match: 7. This CDR3 is built from 16 residues. The CDR3 sequence: CASSILSGTSYNEQFF. DNA for the CDR3: TGCGCCAGCAGCATTCTAAGCGGGACCTCCTACAATGAGCAGTTCTTC.

The chain carries TRBV18 and TRBJ1-5, with a possible D match to TRBD1 (5 bases). This CDR3 has 14 amino acids. Germline V gene lookup returns CDR1 KGHSH and CDR2 LQKENI. The V and J ends lost 4 bases and 5 bases respectively, with 12 bases between them. The CDR3, as DNA: TGTGCCAGCTCACAGGGGCAGACCTATCAGCCCCAGCATTTT. It codes for CASSQGQTYQPQHF.

This chain links TRBV18 with TRBJ2-2, with D possibly matching TRBD2 (6 bases). The germline CDR1 and CDR2 sequences are KGHSH and LQKENI. The CDR3 is made up of 15 amino acids. Trimming took off 6 bases at V and 0 bases at J, with 11 bases between the two ends. CDR3 DNA sequence: TGTGCCAGCTCTCTCGGGACTCCGAACACCGGGGAGCTGTTTTTT. Its protein product is CASSLGTPNTGELFF.

The chain uses TRBV6-6 and TRBJ1-4; TRBD1 agrees at 7 bases. V shed 2 bases and J 7 bases; nucleotides not matched to a gene: 7. Germline CDR1 MNHNY, CDR2 SVGAGI (reference sequence). The CDR3 runs to 15 residues. CDR3 amino acids: CASSYPAGGSEKLFF. CDR3 DNA sequence: TGTGCCAGCAGTTACCCAGCAGGGGGAAGTGAAAAACTGTTTTTT.

The chain combines TRBV28 with TRBJ2-6; 9 nucleotides match TRBD2. This CDR3 spans 18 amino acids. Germline assignment: CDR1 MDHEN and CDR2 SYDVKM. V shed 3 bases, J shed 0 bases, and the junction held 6 bases outside the gene matches. In nucleotides, the CDR3 is TGTGCCAGCAGTTTTATTGGCGGGGGGGCCTCTGGGGCCAACGTCCTGACTTTC. Its translation is CASSFIGGGASGANVLTF.

The J gene is TRBJ1-4, the V gene TRBV10-3, with D possibly matching TRBD1 (6 bases). Trimming took 6 bases from V and 12 from J, leaving 23 bases between them. Germline V gene lookup returns CDR1 ENHRY and CDR2 SYGVKD. The CDR3 runs to 15 residues. The CDR3 is CAIRGGGSERQELFF. DNA for the CDR3: TGTGCCATCAGAGGGGGGGGGAGTGAGCGGCAAGAACTGTTTTTT.

This chain links TRBV7-2 with TRBJ2-2, with a weak D call TRBD2 (5 bases). CDR1 and CDR2 from the germline V gene are SGHTA and FQGNSA. The CDR3 consists of 17 residues. V was trimmed by 4 bases and J by 4 bases, leaving 19 bases between them. CDR3 in DNA: TGTGCCAGCAGCTACCTTAGCGCCCCTCCCCCCACCGGGGAGCTGTTTTTT. This sequence encodes CASSYLSAPPPTGELFF.

Here the CDR3 DNA reads TGTGCCAGCAGAACGGGAGGGGGCACTGAAGCTTTCTTT. The encoded protein is CASRTGGGTEAFF. V gene TRBV6-5 combines with J gene TRBJ1-1, with a possible D match to TRBD1 (6 bases). This CDR3 comprises 13 residues. The germline V gene encodes CDR1 MNHEY and CDR2 SVGAGI. Trimming stripped 6 bases from V and 4 bases from J, with 12 bases between.